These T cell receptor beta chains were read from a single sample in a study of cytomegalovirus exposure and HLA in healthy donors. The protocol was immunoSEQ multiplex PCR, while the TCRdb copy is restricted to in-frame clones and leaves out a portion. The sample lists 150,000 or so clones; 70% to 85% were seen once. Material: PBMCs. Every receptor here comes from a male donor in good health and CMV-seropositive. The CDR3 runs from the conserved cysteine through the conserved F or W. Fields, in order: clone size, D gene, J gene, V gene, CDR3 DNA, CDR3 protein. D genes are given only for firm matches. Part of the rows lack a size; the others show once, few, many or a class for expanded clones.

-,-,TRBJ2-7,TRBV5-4,TGTGCCAGCAGCCGGAGGGGGGGAGCGGGAGAGCAGTACTTC,CASSRRGGAGEQYF
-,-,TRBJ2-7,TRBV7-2,TGTGCCAGCAGCTCAGGGGTTGGCGAGCAGTACTTC,CASSSGVGEQYF
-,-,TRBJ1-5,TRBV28,TGTGCCAGCACCCAGGGAGGCGCTGGGAATCAGCCCCAGCATTTT,CASTQGGAGNQPQHF
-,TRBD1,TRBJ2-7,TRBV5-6,TGTGCCAGCAGCTTGGTGGGGGGACAGGGGGGGGAGTACTTC,CASSLVGGQGGEYF
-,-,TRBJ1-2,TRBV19,TGTGCCAGTAGGGAAGCGGACCGGGGCTATGGCTACACCTTC,CASREADRGYGYTF
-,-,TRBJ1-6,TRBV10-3,TGTGCCTCCGGGACACGGGAATCCCTCCACTTT,CASGTRESLHF
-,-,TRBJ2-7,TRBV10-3,TGTGCCATCAGTGAGTGGGGGACTCAGGGAATCTACGAGCAGTACTTC,CAISEWGTQGIYEQYF
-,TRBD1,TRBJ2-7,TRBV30,TGTGCCTGGAGCGGCCGGGACAGGGAGTACTTC,CAWSGRDREYF
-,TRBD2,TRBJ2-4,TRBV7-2,TGTGCCAGCAGCTCGGGGGGGCCGGGCGCCAAAAACATTCAGTACTTC,CASSSGGPGAKNIQYF
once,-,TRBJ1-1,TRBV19,TGTGCCAGTAGTACCTCACAGGCAATCACTGAAGCTTTCTTT,CASSTSQAITEAFF
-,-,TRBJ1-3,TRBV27,TGTGCCACTCCTCAGGGTATTAGGGGAAACACCATATATTTT,CATPQGIRGNTIYF
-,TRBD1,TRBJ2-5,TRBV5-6,TGTGCCAGCAGCTTGGTCGGGGACAGAGGTAAAGAGACCCAGTACTTC,CASSLVGDRGKETQYF
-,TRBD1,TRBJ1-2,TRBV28,TGTGCCAGCACCTTGGTCCAGGGGGCCGGTAACTATGGCTACACCTTC,CASTLVQGAGNYGYTF
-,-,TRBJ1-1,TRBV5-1,TGCGCCAGCAGCTTGGTCGACAGCCAACCTAACACTGAAGCTTTCTTT,CASSLVDSQPNTEAFF
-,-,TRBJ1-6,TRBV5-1,TGCGCCAGCACCGCAGACTTCGGAACAGGGAAATCACCCCTCCACTTT,CASTADFGTGKSPLHF
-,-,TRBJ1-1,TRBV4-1,TGCGCCAGCAGCCAAGTGCAACTTGCGAACACTGAAGCTTTCTTT,CASSQVQLANTEAFF
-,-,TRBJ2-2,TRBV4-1,TGCGCCAGCAGCCACTATGTAGGGGAGCTGTTTTTT,CASSHYVGELFF
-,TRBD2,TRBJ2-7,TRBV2,TGTGCCAGCAGTGACCCAGCGGGACTTGTCGAGCAGTACTTC,CASSDPAGLVEQYF
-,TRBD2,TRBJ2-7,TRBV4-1,TGCGCCAGCAGCCAAGATCCAGCGGGAGTAATCTACGAGCAGTACTTC,CASSQDPAGVIYEQYF
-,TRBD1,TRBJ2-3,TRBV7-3,TGTGCCAGCAGCTTAGGGACAGACGGGGATACGCAGTATTTT,CASSLGTDGDTQYF
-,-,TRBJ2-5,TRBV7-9,TGTGCCAGCAGTCACTCAGAGACCCAGTACTTC,CASSHSETQYF
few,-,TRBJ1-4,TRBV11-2,TGTGCCAGCAACTTCGCGGGGGATGAAAAACTGTTTTTT,CASNFAGDEKLFF
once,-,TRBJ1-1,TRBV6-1,TGTGCCAGCAGTGAACTAAGAGCCACGAACGTGTGGGCTTTCTTT,CASSELRATNVWAFF
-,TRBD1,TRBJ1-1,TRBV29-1,TGCAGCGTCCCCGCCGGACAGGGGAACCCTGAAGCTTTCTTT,CSVPAGQGNPEAFF
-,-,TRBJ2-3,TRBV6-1,TGTGCCAGCAGTGAAAGCCGGCAGGCAACAGATACGCAGTATTTT,CASSESRQATDTQYF
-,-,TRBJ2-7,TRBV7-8,TGTGCCAGCAGCTTAGGGGTAGGAGGAAACGAGCAGTACTTC,CASSLGVGGNEQYF
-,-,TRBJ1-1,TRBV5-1,TGCGCCAGCAGCTCCGCAGGGACTCCCAACACTGAAGCTTTCTTT,CASSSAGTPNTEAFF
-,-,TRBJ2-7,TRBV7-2,TGTGCCAGCAGCCTTGGCGGGGCCTCCTCCTACGAGCAGTACTTC,CASSLGGASSYEQYF
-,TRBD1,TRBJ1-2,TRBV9,TGTGCCAGCAGCCCACTTGCCAGGACAGGGGGCCAGGGGACCTATGGCTACACCTTC,CASSPLARTGGQGTYGYTF
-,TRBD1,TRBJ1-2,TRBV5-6,TGTGCCAGCAGCTTGGTAGGGACAGGGGACTATGGCTACACCTTC,CASSLVGTGDYGYTF
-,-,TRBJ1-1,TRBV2,TGTGCCAGCAGTGATCAGGGGAACACTGAAGCTTTCTTT,CASSDQGNTEAFF
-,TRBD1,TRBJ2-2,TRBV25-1,TGTGCCACCAAAAAGGCGGGACAGGGAGTCTCCGGGGAGCTGTTTTTT,CATKKAGQGVSGELFF